The entry that follows covers one T cell receptor (beta chain) sequence. Its antigen remains unknown. In TCRdb, the 5' RACE reads were re-called with MiXCR into one record per CDR3 protein. The repertoire holds roughly 180,000 distinct CDR3 sequences, with under 15% as singletons. The record originates from a study of CD8 T cells in ankylosing spondylitis. General study findings and limits: Several highly homologous variants made up a TCR beta motif that seemed to typify ankylosing spondylitis blood. In reactive arthritis synovial fluid and blood, some motif variants had been reported before.

This TCR derives from a female donor with ankylosing spondylitis or in good health (not recorded which). Sequences were obtained from blood, either unsorted or a sorted T cell fraction (not recorded which).

CDR3 in amino acids: CASSDGTSDHNEQFF. The CDR3, as DNA: TGTGCCAGCAGTGACGGGACTAGCGATCACAATGAGCAGTTCTTC. This rearrangement joins TRBV6-4 to TRBJ2-1; 10 bases line up with TRBD2. The V and J ends lost 2 bases and 5 bases, in that order; junction bases with no gene match: 3. CDR1 is MRHNA, CDR2 SNTAGT, per germline. The length of the CDR3 is 15 residues.